This T cell receptor (beta chain) was recorded in a study of blood T cell repertoires in COVID-19. Overall study context: In each case, the material was cDNA or gDNA derived from T cells, B-cell-depleted T cells, or PBMCs.

The table came from immunoSEQ multiplex PCR; TCRdb's copy has only in-frame clones and leaves some out. This sample yields about 150,000 clones, of which about 80% are seen a single time; around a sixth belongs to the top ten. The CDR3 covers 13 residues. The ends were cut back, 6 bases at V and 5 bases at J, with 13 bases in the middle. Germline V lookup: CDR1 MDHEN, CDR2 SYDVKM. The chain uses TRBV28 and TRBJ2-5; D might be TRBD2 (6 bases). The sequenced sample was peripheral blood. The clonotype comes from a man aged 45-65 years with acute or convalescent COVID-19. The CDR3 coding sequence is TGTGCCAGCAGGGTTTCGGGAGCGGAGACCCAGTACTTC. Its protein product is CASRVSGAETQYF. Full variable domain (outside the CDR3, taken from reference TRBV28 and TRBJ2-5): DVKVTQSSRYLVKRTGEKVFLECVQDMDHENMFWYRQDPGLGLRLIYFSYDVKMKEKGDIPEGYSVSREKKERFSLILESASTNQTSMYLCASRVSGAETQYFGPGTRLLVL.